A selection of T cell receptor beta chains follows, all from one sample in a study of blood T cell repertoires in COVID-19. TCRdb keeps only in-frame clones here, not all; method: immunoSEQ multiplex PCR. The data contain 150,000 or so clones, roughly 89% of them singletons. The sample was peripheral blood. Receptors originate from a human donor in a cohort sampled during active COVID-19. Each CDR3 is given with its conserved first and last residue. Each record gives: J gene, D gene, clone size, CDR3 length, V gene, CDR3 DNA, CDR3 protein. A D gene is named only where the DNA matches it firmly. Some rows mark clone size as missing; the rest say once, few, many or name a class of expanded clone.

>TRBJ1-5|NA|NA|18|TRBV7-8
TGTGCCAGCAGATACGACATGTCAGGGGATGGAGAAAATCAGCCCCAGCATTTT
CASRYDMSGDGENQPQHF
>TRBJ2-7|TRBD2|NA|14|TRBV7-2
TGTGCCAGCAGCTTATCTAGCGGTAAATACGAGCAGTACTTC
CASSLSSGKYEQYF
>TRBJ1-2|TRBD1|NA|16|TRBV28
TGTGCCAGCAGTTTATGGGGAAAACAGGGGAACTATGGCTACACCTTC
CASSLWGKQGNYGYTF
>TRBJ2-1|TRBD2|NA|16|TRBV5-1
TGCGCCAGCAGCTTGGGAACTAGCGGGGGGGTTAATGAGCAGTTCTTC
CASSLGTSGGVNEQFF
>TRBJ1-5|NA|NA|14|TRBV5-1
TGCGCCAGCAGCTTGGGGACAAGCAATCAGCCCCAGCATTTT
CASSLGTSNQPQHF
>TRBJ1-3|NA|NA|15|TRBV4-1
TGCGCCAGCAGCCAAGACGGCGGGGCTGGAAACACCATATATTTT
CASSQDGGAGNTIYF
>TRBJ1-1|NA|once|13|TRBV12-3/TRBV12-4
TGTGCCAGCAGTTCCACCTTCGGGTTGGGAGCTTTCTTT
CASSSTFGLGAFF
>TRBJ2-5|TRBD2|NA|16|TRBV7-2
TGTGCCAGCAGCTTAGCGGGCCTAGCGGCAAAAGAGACCCAGTACTTC
CASSLAGLAAKETQYF
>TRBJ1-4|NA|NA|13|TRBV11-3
TGTGCCAGCAGCTCCTTCAGAGGGGAAAAACTGTTTTTT
CASSSFRGEKLFF
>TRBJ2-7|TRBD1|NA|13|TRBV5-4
TGTGCCAGCACGGACAGGGGGCGGCCCGAGCAGTACTTC
CASTDRGRPEQYF
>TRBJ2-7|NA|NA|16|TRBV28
TGTGCCAGCAGTTCCGATTTATTAGCGAGCCCATACGAGCAGTACTTC
CASSSDLLASPYEQYF
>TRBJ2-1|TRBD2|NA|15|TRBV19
TGTGCCAGTAGTATGAAGCGGGGGGCACTCAATGAGCAGTTCTTC
CASSMKRGALNEQFF
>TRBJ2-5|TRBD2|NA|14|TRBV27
TGTGCCAGCAGTTTTAACGGGGGGAGAGAGACCCAGTACTTC
CASSFNGGRETQYF
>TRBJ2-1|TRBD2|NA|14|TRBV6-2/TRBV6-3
TGTGCCAGCAGTTTTGGCGGGGGGGCAAATGAGCAGTTCTTC
CASSFGGGANEQFF
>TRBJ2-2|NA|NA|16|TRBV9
TGTGCCAGCAGCGTAGCTTGGCGGCCGAGCACCGGGGAGCTGTTTTTT
CASSVAWRPSTGELFF
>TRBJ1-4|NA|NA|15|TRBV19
TGTGCCAGTAGAACCCAGGGGTGGTCTAATGAAAAACTGTTTTTT
CASRTQGWSNEKLFF
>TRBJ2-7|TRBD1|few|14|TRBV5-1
TGCGCCAGCAGCCCGGGACAGGGGTCCTACGAGCAGTACTTC
CASSPGQGSYEQYF
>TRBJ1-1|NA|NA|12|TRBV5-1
TGCGCCAGCAGTAAGAGGAACACTGAAGCTTTCTTT
CASSKRNTEAFF
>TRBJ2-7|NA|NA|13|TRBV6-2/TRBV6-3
TGTGCCAGCACCCCTGACAGGCTTTACGAGCAGTACTTC
CASTPDRLYEQYF
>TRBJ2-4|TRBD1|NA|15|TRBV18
TGTGCCAGCTCACGTACCCGGGACAGCAAAAACATTCAGTACTTC
CASSRTRDSKNIQYF
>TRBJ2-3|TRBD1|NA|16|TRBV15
TGTGCCACCAGAACCAGGGACAGGCACAGCACAGATACGCAGTATTTT
CATRTRDRHSTDTQYF
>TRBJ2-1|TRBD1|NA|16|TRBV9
TGTGCCAGCAGCCAGGCGGGGCAGGGGGCGCGATATGAGCAGTTCTTC
CASSQAGQGARYEQFF
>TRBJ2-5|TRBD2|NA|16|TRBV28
TGTGCCAGCAGAGCGGGACTAGCGGGAATAAGAGAGACCCAGTACTTC
CASRAGLAGIRETQYF
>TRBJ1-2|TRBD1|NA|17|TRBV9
TGTGCCAGCAGCGCTCGGGACAGGGGATATGCTAACTATGGCTACACCTTC
CASSARDRGYANYGYTF
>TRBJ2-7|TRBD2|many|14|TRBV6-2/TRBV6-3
TGTGCCAGCAGTTACGGGACTAGCGGGTACGAGCAGTACTTC
CASSYGTSGYEQYF
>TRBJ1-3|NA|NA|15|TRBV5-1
TGCGCCAGCAGCTTGGCCACGGGGACTGGAAACACCATATATTTT
CASSLATGTGNTIYF
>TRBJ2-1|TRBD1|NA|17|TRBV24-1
TGTGCCACCACCGACTTCGGCGGACAGGGGCGTTACAATGAGCAGTTCTTC
CATTDFGGQGRYNEQFF
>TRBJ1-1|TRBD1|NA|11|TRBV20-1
TGCAGTGCTAGCCCGGACAGGGATGCTTTCTTT
CSASPDRDAFF
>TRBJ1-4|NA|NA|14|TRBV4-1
TGCGCCAGCAGCCAAGTAGGGGTAAATGAAAAACTGTTTTTT
CASSQVGVNEKLFF
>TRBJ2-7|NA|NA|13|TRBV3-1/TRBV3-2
TGTGCCAGCAGCCAAGTAGAGGCCTACGAGCAGTACTTC
CASSQVEAYEQYF
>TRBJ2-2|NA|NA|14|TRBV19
TGTGCCAGTAAAATCGGGGTTTCAACCGGGGAGCTGTTTTTT
CASKIGVSTGELFF
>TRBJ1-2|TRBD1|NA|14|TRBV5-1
TGCGCCAGCAGCCGGGGGACAGAGACCTATCGCTACACCTTC
CASSRGTETYRYTF
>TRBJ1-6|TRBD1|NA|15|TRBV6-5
TGTGCCAGCAGTTCGGACAGGTGGTCTAATTCACCCCTCCACTTT
CASSSDRWSNSPLHF
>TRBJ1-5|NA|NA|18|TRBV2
TGTGCCAGCAGGGGCCTGATGGGGAGGGGGTATAGCAATCAGCCCCAGCATTTT
CASRGLMGRGYSNQPQHF
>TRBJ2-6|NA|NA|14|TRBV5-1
TGCGCCAGCAAGAAACTCTCTGGGGCCAACGTCCTGACTTTC
CASKKLSGANVLTF
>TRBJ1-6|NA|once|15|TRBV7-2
TGTGCCAGCAGCCCCAGGGTTAGGACGGATTCACCCCTCCACTTT
CASSPRVRTDSPLHF
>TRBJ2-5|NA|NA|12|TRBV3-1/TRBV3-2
TGTGCCAGCAGCCAAGGTCTAGAGACCCAGTACTTC
CASSQGLETQYF
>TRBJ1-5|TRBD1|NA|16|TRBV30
TGTGCCTGGAGTGTACCCAGGGGGCAGGGAACGATGCCCCAGCATTTT
CAWSVPRGQGTMPQHF
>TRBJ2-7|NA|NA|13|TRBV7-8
TGTGCCAGCAGCCGCGAGGGCAACTACGAGCAGTACTTC
CASSREGNYEQYF